A single sample is the source of the 20 T cell receptor beta chains below, sequenced in a study of OX40 agonist ivuxolimab in advanced cancers. Generated by immunoSEQ multiplex PCR, the TCRdb table keeps only in-frame clones and is missing some. The table lists tens of thousands of clones, approximately 85% of them singletons, with 5% to 7% in the top ten. The sequences come from CD4+ or CD8+ T cells sorted from blood, collected in a trial of the OX40 agonist ivuxolimab. The receptors were gathered from an adult with an advanced solid tumor such as melanoma, head and neck, liver or kidney cancer.

With regard to this clone: At the DNA level, this CDR3 is encoded by other sequences in the same sample as well. V usage is TRBV19 and J usage is TRBJ1-5, with D unclear. V shed 3 bases and J shed 8 bases, with 14 bases lying between them. Germline CDR1 reads LNHDA; CDR2 reads SQIVND (reference sequence). The CDR3 is made up of 14 amino acids. The CDR3 sequence is CASSIFGGKEPQHF. The CDR3 coding sequence is TGTGCCAGTAGTATCTTCGGTGGAAAGGAGCCCCAGCATTTT.

The chain is built from TRBV4-1 and TRBJ2-1, with D perhaps TRBD1 or TRBD2 (5 bases each). Germline loops: CDR1 MGHRA, CDR2 YSYEKL. The V and J ends lost 4 bases and 0 bases respectively, with 19 bases between them. CDR3 length equals 18 residues. The CDR3 coding sequence is TGCGCCAGCAGCCTCTATCTTACAGCGAGGGGCTCCTACAATGAGCAGTTCTTC. Residues: CASSLYLTARGSYNEQFF.

The chain couples TRBV19 to TRBJ1-3; D may be TRBD1 (5 bases). Looked up from germline, CDR1 is LNHDA and CDR2 is SQIVND (reference sequence). The V and J ends lost 3 bases and 8 bases respectively, with 14 bases between them. This CDR3 contains 14 residues. The CDR3 spells CASSIGQGGHTIYF. In nucleotides, the CDR3 is TGTGCCAGTAGTATTGGGCAGGGCGGACACACCATATATTTT.

V usage is TRBV29-1 and J usage is TRBJ1-2; TRBD1 is a possible D gene (6 bases). V was clipped by 6 bases and J by 6 bases, with 23 bases between them. The length of the CDR3 is 15 residues. CDR1 SQVTM and CDR2 ANQGSEA come from the germline V gene. CDR3 coding DNA: TGCAGCGTCTCTGGGGGCGCAGGGGCGCCCAATGGCTACACCTTC. It is translated as CSVSGGAGAPNGYTF.

This clone has just a few counts. The genes are TRBV2 and TRBJ1-2, with TRBD1 matching 8 bases. The CDR3 is 13 amino acids. After removal of 5 bases from V and 5 bases from J, the junction contained 4 bases not matched to a gene. Germline values: CDR1 SNHLY, CDR2 FYNNEI. The CDR3 here is CASSLTGAYGYTF. DNA of the CDR3: TGTGCCAGCAGTCTGACAGGGGCGTATGGCTACACCTTC.

V gene TRBV10-3 combines with J gene TRBJ2-7, with TRBD1 identical over 11 bases. CDR1 and CDR2 from the germline V gene are ENHRY and SYGVKD. This CDR3 is built from 15 residues. Trimming cost V 7 bases and J 3 bases; bases outside gene matches: 8. The CDR3 loop reads CAITTGGTGGYEQYF. The CDR3 DNA reads as TGTGCCATCACTACAGGCGGGACAGGGGGCTACGAGCAGTACTTC.

The J gene is TRBJ2-6, the V gene TRBV25-1; D is ambiguous. The length of the CDR3 is 13 residues. Germline values: CDR1 MGHDK, CDR2 SYGVNS. V lost 4 bases to trimming and J lost 4 bases, with 5 bases between them. The CDR3 here is CASSGVGANVLTF. The CDR3 DNA reads TGTGCCAGCAGTGGAGTGGGGGCCAACGTCCTGACTTTC. Full variable domain (remainder filled in from reference TRBV25-1 and TRBJ2-6): EADIYQTPRYLVIGTGKKITLECSQTMGHDKMYWYQQDPGMELHLIHYSYGVNSTEKGDLSSESTVSRIRTEHFPLTLESARPSHTSQYLCASSGVGANVLTFGAGSRLTVL.

The chain is built from TRBV29-1 and TRBJ1-2; D is undetermined. CDR3 length equals 12 residues. Trimming removed 3 bases at V and 1 base at J, with 6 bases between. Germline V gene lookup returns CDR1 SQVTM and CDR2 ANQGSEA. The CDR3 sequence is CSVDGDNYGYTF. CDR3 in DNA: TGCAGCGTTGACGGGGATAACTATGGCTACACCTTC.

This clone was counted a single time. The rearrangement joins TRBV21-1 to TRBJ2-1; the table names TRBD1, a call not compared with the DNA. TRBV21-1 is a known pseudogene. This CDR3 spans 14 amino acids. CDR3 residues: CASSQGRYYNEQFF. The CDR3 coding sequence is TGTGCCAGCAGCCAGGGCAGATACTACAATGAGCAGTTCTTC.

This chain uses TRBV2 with TRBJ2-2, with D unresolved. This CDR3 has 16 amino acids. Germline V gene lookup returns CDR1 SNHLY and CDR2 FYNNEI. Trimming took 1 base from V and 2 from J, leaving 11 bases between them. The CDR3 region is CASSEGLRSNTGELFF. CDR3 nucleotides: TGTGCCAGCAGTGAAGGCTTGCGGAGTAACACCGGGGAGCTGTTTTTT.

The chain is built from TRBV5-1 and TRBJ2-5; D possibly corresponds to TRBD1 (5 bases). The CDR3 spans 15 residues. V was clipped by 6 bases and J by 2 bases, with 17 bases between them. The germline gives CDR1 SGHRS, CDR2 YFSETQ. The CDR3 is CASTFTPGSQETQYF. DNA of the CDR3: TGCGCCAGCACCTTCACTCCAGGGTCGCAAGAGACCCAGTACTTC.

This chain links TRBV4-2 with TRBJ2-7, with 9 nucleotides matching TRBD1. The V and J ends lost 4 bases and 2 bases, in that order; junction bases with no gene match: 6. CDR1 is LGHNA, CDR2 YNFKEQ, per germline. The CDR3 runs 15 residues. Here the CDR3 reads CASSRDREQAYEQYF. CDR3 in DNA: TGTGCCAGCAGCCGGGACAGGGAACAGGCCTACGAGCAGTACTTC.

The sample holds one count of this clone. V and J are TRBV7-8 and TRBJ2-7, with 10 bases lining up with TRBD2. The V gene end was trimmed by 7 bases and the J gene end by 6 bases; junction bases not matched to a gene: 15. Germline V lookup: CDR1 SGHVS, CDR2 FQNEAQ. The CDR3 has 16 amino acids. The CDR3 DNA reads TGTGCCAGCACCCCCAGAAGGGGTAGCGGGGGGCGCGAGCAGTACTTC. It specifies CASTPRRGSGGREQYF. The whole variable domain, remainder taken from reference TRBV7-8 and TRBJ2-7, is GAGVSQSPRYKVAKRGQDVALRCDPISGHVSLFWYQQALGQGPEFLTYFQNEAQLDKSGLPSDRFFAERPEGSVSTLKIQRTQQEDSAVYLCASTPRRGSGGREQYFGPGTRLTVT.

The chain carries TRBV27 and TRBJ2-2, with a possible D match to TRBD2 (6 bases). V lost 3 bases to trimming and J lost 0 bases, with 11 bases between them. Germline-derived CDR1 and CDR2 are MNHEY and SMNVEV (reference sequence). The CDR3 runs 16 residues. DNA of the CDR3: TGTGCCAGCAGTTTGGTTAGCGGAGCGAACACCGGGGAGCTGTTTTTT. Translation: CASSLVSGANTGELFF.

The V gene is TRBV19, the J gene TRBJ2-5, with D possibly TRBD1 on 6 matching bases. Trimming cost V 3 bases and J 5 bases, with 13 bases left between them. This CDR3 comprises 14 residues. Germline-derived CDR1 and CDR2 are LNHDA and SQIVND (reference sequence). CDR3 in amino acids: CASSISQGGETQYF. The DNA of the CDR3 is TGTGCCAGTAGTATCTCACAGGGCGGCGAGACCCAGTACTTC.

The chain combines TRBV4-2 with TRBJ2-1, with 11 bases fitting TRBD2. Trimming at V came to 4 bases and at J to 10 bases, leaving 9 bases not matched to a gene. CDR3 size: 15 residues. CDR1 is LGHNA, CDR2 YNFKEQ, per germline. CDR3 region: CASSLGLAAPDEQFF. The CDR3 DNA follows: TGTGCCAGCAGCCTGGGACTAGCGGCGCCGGACGAGCAGTTCTTC.

The V gene is TRBV6-6, the J gene TRBJ2-7; possibly TRBD1 for D (5 bases). Germline V CDR1 and CDR2: MNHNY, SVGAGI (reference sequence). CDR3 length equals 16 residues. V was cut by 4 bases and J by 1 base, with 17 bases left in between. The CDR3 spells CASSWPADSRSYEQYF. For the CDR3, the DNA is TGTGCCAGCAGTTGGCCCGCTGACAGTCGGTCCTACGAGCAGTACTTC.

This clone is a singleton in its sample. The junction departs from germline at one end; a sequencing error may be responsible. The chain employs TRBV7-3 and TRBJ2-7; D not certain. Germline assignment: CDR1 SGHTA and CDR2 FQGTGA. The CDR3 extends over 15 amino acids. CDR3 sequence (DNA): TGCGCCAGCAGCCCCGCAGTAGGTTATACCGGGGAGCAGTACTTC. It codes for CASSPAVGYTGEQYF.

The rearrangement uses TRBV5-6 and TRBJ2-3; D remains ambiguous. The CDR3 runs to 13 residues. V was cut by 0 bases and J by 2 bases, with 4 bases left in between. Germline V lookup: CDR1 SGHDT, CDR2 YYEEEE. CDR3 residues: CASSLGLTDTQYF. The DNA for the CDR3 is TGTGCCAGCAGCTTGGGCCTCACAGATACGCAGTATTTT.

The CDR3 coding sequence is TGCGCCAGCACCCTAAGCGGGGCCCCATCCTACAATGAGCAGTTCTTC. Encoded protein: CASTLSGAPSYNEQFF. J is TRBJ2-1 and V is TRBV23-1; TRBD2 agrees at 7 bases. TRBV23-1 is an ORF, and what it does is uncertain. V dropped 7 bases and J dropped 1; count of bases not matched to a gene: 10. The CDR3 extends over 16 amino acids.